The present TCR beta chain was sequenced within a study of cytomegalovirus exposure and HLA in healthy donors. With 60 Vbeta and 13 Jbeta primers, the PCR was carried out. Generated by immunoSEQ multiplex PCR, the TCRdb table keeps only in-frame clones and is missing some. The data hold about 83,000 clones, with about four fifths observed a single time. This CDR3 has 13 amino acids. V gave up 1 base and J gave up 4 bases, with 8 bases separating them. Looked up from germline, CDR1 is GTSNPN and CDR2 is SVGIG (reference sequence). Sample: PBMCs. The source of this sequence is a woman aged 25 to 39 in good health and CMV-seronegative. The gene calls are TRBV30 and TRBJ1-5, with D maybe TRBD1 (6 bases). The CDR3: CAWSAGVNQPQHF. Written as DNA, the CDR3 is TGTGCCTGGAGTGCAGGGGTGAATCAGCCCCAGCATTTT.